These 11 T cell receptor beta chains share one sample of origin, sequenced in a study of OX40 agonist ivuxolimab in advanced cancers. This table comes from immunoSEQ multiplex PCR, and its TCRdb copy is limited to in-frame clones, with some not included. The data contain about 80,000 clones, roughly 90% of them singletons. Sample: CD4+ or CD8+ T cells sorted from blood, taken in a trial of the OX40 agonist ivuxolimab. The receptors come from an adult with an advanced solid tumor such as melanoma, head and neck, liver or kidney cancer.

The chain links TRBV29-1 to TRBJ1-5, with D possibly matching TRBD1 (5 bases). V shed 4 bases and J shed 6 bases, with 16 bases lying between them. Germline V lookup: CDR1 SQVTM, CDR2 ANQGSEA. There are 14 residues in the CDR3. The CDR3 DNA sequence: TGCAGCGTTGTCTTACTCGGGGACGGTCAGCCCCAGCATTTT. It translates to CSVVLLGDGQPQHF.

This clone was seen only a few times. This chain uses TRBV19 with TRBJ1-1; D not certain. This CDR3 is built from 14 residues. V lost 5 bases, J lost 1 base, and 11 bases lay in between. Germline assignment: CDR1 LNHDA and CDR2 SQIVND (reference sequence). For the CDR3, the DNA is TGTGCCAGTAGTCCGTGGACGGAGAACACTGAAGCTTTCTTT. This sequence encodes CASSPWTENTEAFF.

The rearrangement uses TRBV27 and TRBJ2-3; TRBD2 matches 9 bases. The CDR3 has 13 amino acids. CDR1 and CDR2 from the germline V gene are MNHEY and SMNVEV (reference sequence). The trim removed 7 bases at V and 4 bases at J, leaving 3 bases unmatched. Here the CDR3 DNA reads TGTGCCAGCATTGCGGGGGGGTCAGATACGCAGTATTTT. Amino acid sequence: CASIAGGSDTQYF.

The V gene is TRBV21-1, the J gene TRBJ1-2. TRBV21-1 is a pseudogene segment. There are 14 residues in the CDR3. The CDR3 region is CASSKEVYGHGYTF. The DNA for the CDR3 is TGTGCCAGCAGCAAAGAGGTCTATGGCCATGGCTACACCTTC.

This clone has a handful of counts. The CDR3 DNA is TGTGCCTGGAGTATGGGGGTCGGGACTGAAGCTTTCTTT. The encoded protein is CAWSMGVGTEAFF. The gene calls are TRBV30 and TRBJ1-1, with a tentative D call TRBD1 (5 bases). V was shortened by 2 bases and J by 5 bases, with 12 bases between the two germline ends. CDR1 is GTSNPN, CDR2 SVGIG, per germline (reference sequence). The CDR3 is 13 residues long.

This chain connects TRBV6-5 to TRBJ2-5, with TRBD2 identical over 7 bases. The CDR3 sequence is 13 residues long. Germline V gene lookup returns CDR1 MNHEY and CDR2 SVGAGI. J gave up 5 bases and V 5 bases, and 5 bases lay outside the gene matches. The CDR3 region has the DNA TGTGCCAGCAGTCTTCATAGCGGGGAGACCCAGTACTTC. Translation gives CASSLHSGETQYF.

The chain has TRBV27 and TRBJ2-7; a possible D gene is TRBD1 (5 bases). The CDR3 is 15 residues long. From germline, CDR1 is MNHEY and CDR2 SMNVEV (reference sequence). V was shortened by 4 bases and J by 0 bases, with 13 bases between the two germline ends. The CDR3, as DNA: TGTGCCAGCAGTTATAAGGGGATTCCCTCCTACGAGCAGTACTTC. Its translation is CASSYKGIPSYEQYF.

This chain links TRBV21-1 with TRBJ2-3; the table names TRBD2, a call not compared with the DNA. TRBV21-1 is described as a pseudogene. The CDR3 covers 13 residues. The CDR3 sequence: CARGLLEGDTQYF. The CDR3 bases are TGTGCCAGGGGACTCCTTGAGGGAGATACGCAGTATTTT.

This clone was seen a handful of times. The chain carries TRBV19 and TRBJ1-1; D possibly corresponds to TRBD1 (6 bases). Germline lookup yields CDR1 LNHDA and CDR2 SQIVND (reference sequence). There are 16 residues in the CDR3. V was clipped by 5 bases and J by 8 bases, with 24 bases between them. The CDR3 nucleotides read TGTGCCAGTAGTCCGTTGTGGAGCCAGGGGATCCTCGAAGCTTTCTTT. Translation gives CASSPLWSQGILEAFF.

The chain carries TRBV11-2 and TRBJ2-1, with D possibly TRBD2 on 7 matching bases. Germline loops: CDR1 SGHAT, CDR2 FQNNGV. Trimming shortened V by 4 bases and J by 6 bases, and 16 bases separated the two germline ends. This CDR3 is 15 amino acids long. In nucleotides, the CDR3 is TGTGCCAGCAGCTCCGGGGGGACACCCAGCAATGAGCAGTTCTTC. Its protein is CASSSGGTPSNEQFF.

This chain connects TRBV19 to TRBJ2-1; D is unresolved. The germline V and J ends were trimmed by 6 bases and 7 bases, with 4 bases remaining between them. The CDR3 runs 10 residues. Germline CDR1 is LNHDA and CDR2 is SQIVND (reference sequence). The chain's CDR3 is CASSRNEQFF. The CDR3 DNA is TGTGCCAGTAGCCGTAATGAGCAGTTCTTC.